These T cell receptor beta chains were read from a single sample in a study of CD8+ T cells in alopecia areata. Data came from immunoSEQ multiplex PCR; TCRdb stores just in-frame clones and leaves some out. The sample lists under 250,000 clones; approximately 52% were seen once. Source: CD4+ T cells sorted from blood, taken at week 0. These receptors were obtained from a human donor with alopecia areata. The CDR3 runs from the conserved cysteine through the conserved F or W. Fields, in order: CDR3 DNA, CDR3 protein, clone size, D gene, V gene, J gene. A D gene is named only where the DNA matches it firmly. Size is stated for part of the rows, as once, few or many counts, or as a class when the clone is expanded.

cdr3_nt: TGTGCCACTACACCTCCGGGTCCCAGAGAGGGTGGCTACACCTTC; cdr3_aa: CATTPPGPREGGYTF; clone_size: NA; d_call: NA; v_call: TRBV19; j_call: TRBJ1-2
cdr3_nt: TGTGCCTGGAGTGCCCAGGGAGCCAAAAACATTCAGTACTTC; cdr3_aa: CAWSAQGAKNIQYF; clone_size: few; d_call: NA; v_call: TRBV30; j_call: TRBJ2-4
cdr3_nt: TGTGCCAGCAGCTTAGGGGCGATCTCGATTGGCTACACCTTC; cdr3_aa: CASSLGAISIGYTF; clone_size: NA; d_call: NA; v_call: TRBV13; j_call: TRBJ1-2
cdr3_nt: TGCGCCAGCAGCTTGGGAGAACCGGGACACCGAGACTACGAGCAGTACTTC; cdr3_aa: CASSLGEPGHRDYEQYF; clone_size: NA; d_call: NA; v_call: TRBV5-1; j_call: TRBJ2-7
cdr3_nt: TGTGCCAGCAGTGCGCCGTGGACCGGAGGGGGTGGCTACACCTTC; cdr3_aa: CASSAPWTGGGGYTF; clone_size: once; d_call: NA; v_call: TRBV25-1; j_call: TRBJ1-2
cdr3_nt: TGTGCCACCTCTGGGGGTAATTCACCCCTCCACTTT; cdr3_aa: CATSGGNSPLHF; clone_size: NA; d_call: NA; v_call: TRBV19; j_call: TRBJ1-6
cdr3_nt: TGTGCCAGCAGCTTAGAGCCCCTGGGACGGCAGCATTTT; cdr3_aa: CASSLEPLGRQHF; clone_size: once; d_call: NA; v_call: TRBV13; j_call: TRBJ1-5
cdr3_nt: TGTGCCAGCAGCGTATCCCCGACAGGGTCTGTTTACGAGCAGTACTTC; cdr3_aa: CASSVSPTGSVYEQYF; clone_size: NA; d_call: TRBD1; v_call: TRBV5-6; j_call: TRBJ2-7
cdr3_nt: TGTGCCAGCAGTTACTCGGGGACAGGGGCCGAGCAGTACTTC; cdr3_aa: CASSYSGTGAEQYF; clone_size: NA; d_call: TRBD1; v_call: TRBV6-6; j_call: TRBJ2-7
cdr3_nt: TGTGCCAGCACCCCCCGCGTTAGGGGAGAGACCCAGTACTTC; cdr3_aa: CASTPRVRGETQYF; clone_size: NA; d_call: NA; v_call: TRBV11-2; j_call: TRBJ2-5
cdr3_nt: TGTGCCTGGAGTGTGGAGGTATCGAACACTGAAGCTTTCTTT; cdr3_aa: CAWSVEVSNTEAFF; clone_size: NA; d_call: NA; v_call: TRBV30; j_call: TRBJ1-1
cdr3_nt: TGCAGCTATGGGGAGCCCTCCTATGGCTACACCTTC; cdr3_aa: CSYGEPSYGYTF; clone_size: few; d_call: NA; v_call: TRBV29-1; j_call: TRBJ1-2
cdr3_nt: TGTGCCAGCAGCCAGCGGGGGACAGGGGATGAGCAGTTCTTC; cdr3_aa: CASSQRGTGDEQFF; clone_size: NA; d_call: TRBD1; v_call: TRBV14; j_call: TRBJ2-1
cdr3_nt: TGTGCCAGCAGCGTAGATCCAGGGGCGATAAACAATCAGCAGTTCTTC; cdr3_aa: CASSVDPGAINNQQFF; clone_size: NA; d_call: NA; v_call: TRBV9; j_call: TRBJ2-1
cdr3_nt: TGTGCCATCAGCAATACCGGGGGGAGCAATCAGCCCCAGCATTTT; cdr3_aa: CAISNTGGSNQPQHF; clone_size: NA; d_call: NA; v_call: TRBV10-3; j_call: TRBJ1-5
cdr3_nt: TGTGCCAGCAGGCCCCTCTCTGGGGCCAACGTCCTGACTTTC; cdr3_aa: CASRPLSGANVLTF; clone_size: NA; d_call: NA; v_call: TRBV5-6; j_call: TRBJ2-6
cdr3_nt: TGTGCCAGCAGCCCACAGGGGTGGGAGGCCTCCTACGAGCAGTACTTC; cdr3_aa: CASSPQGWEASYEQYF; clone_size: once; d_call: NA; v_call: TRBV5-4; j_call: TRBJ2-7
cdr3_nt: TGTGCCAGCAGTGCGGTCATCGAGCAGTACTTC; cdr3_aa: CASSAVIEQYF; clone_size: NA; d_call: NA; v_call: TRBV25-1; j_call: TRBJ2-7
cdr3_nt: TGTGCCATCAGTGAAGGGAGCGCCGATGAGCAGTTCTTC; cdr3_aa: CAISEGSADEQFF; clone_size: few; d_call: NA; v_call: TRBV6-5; j_call: TRBJ2-1
cdr3_nt: TGCAGCGTTGAACACACCTACGGGGCAGATACGCAGTATTTT; cdr3_aa: CSVEHTYGADTQYF; clone_size: NA; d_call: NA; v_call: TRBV29-1; j_call: TRBJ2-3
cdr3_nt: TGTGCCATCACTCCCCGGGACACCGGCAACGAGCAGTACTTC; cdr3_aa: CAITPRDTGNEQYF; clone_size: NA; d_call: NA; v_call: TRBV10-3; j_call: TRBJ2-7
cdr3_nt: TGCAGCGTGCCAATAGAGAGCTCCTACAATGAGCAGTTCTTC; cdr3_aa: CSVPIESSYNEQFF; clone_size: NA; d_call: NA; v_call: TRBV29-1; j_call: TRBJ2-1
cdr3_nt: TGTGCCAGCAGCTCGGGACTAGCGGGAACGCAAGAGCAGTTCTTC; cdr3_aa: CASSSGLAGTQEQFF; clone_size: NA; d_call: TRBD2; v_call: TRBV7-3; j_call: TRBJ2-1
cdr3_nt: TGTGCCAGCAGCACCTACCGGGACAGCGGCTACGAGCAGTACTTC; cdr3_aa: CASSTYRDSGYEQYF; clone_size: NA; d_call: TRBD1; v_call: TRBV7-2; j_call: TRBJ2-7
cdr3_nt: TGTGCCAGCAGCCTACAGGGCGATAGCAATCAGCCCCAGCATTTT; cdr3_aa: CASSLQGDSNQPQHF; clone_size: few; d_call: NA; v_call: TRBV11-2; j_call: TRBJ1-5
cdr3_nt: TGCGCCAGCAGCTTACAAATGAACACTGAAGCTTTCTTT; cdr3_aa: CASSLQMNTEAFF; clone_size: NA; d_call: NA; v_call: TRBV5-1; j_call: TRBJ1-1